Presented here are 22 T cell receptor beta chains from one specimen sequenced in a study of yellow fever vaccine responses in identical twins. TCRdb reprocessed the RT-PCR reads with MiXCR, giving one entry per CDR3 protein. The sample consists of about 7,200 distinct CDR3 sequences, approximately 86% of them appearing once. Source: T cells from blood (PBMCs), unsorted or a sorted subset (not recorded which), taken before or after yellow fever vaccination (not recorded which). These receptors all come from a woman between 18 and 29 years old who received the yellow fever vaccine.

The CDR3 bases are TGTGCCAGCAGCAGGGGACGGGGGGCCATATACAATGAGCAGTTCTTC. It encodes CASSRGRGAIYNEQFF. The genes are TRBV7-3 and TRBJ2-1; a weak D match, TRBD2 (7 bases). Trimming took off 5 bases at V and 4 bases at J, with 18 bases between the two ends. The CDR3 is made up of 16 amino acids. Germline values: CDR1 SGHTA, CDR2 FQGTGA. The full variable domain, in which reference TRBV7-3 and TRBJ2-1 provide the parts outside the CDR3, is GAGVSQTPSNKVTEKGKYVELRCDPISGHTALYWYRQSLGQGPEFLIYFQGTGAADDSGLPNDRFFAVRPEGSVSTLKIQRTERGDSAVYLCASSRGRGAIYNEQFFGPGTRLTVL.

V and J are TRBV4-1 and TRBJ2-5, with D possibly matching TRBD2 (6 bases). The CDR3 consists of 15 residues. Germline assignment: CDR1 MGHRA and CDR2 YSYEKL. Trimming shortened V by 0 bases and J by 5 bases, and 13 bases separated the two germline ends. The CDR3 coding sequence is TGCGCCAGCAGCCAAGAGGAGGGGAGGTGGGAGACCCAGTACTTC. Encoded protein: CASSQEEGRWETQYF.

V gene TRBV11-2 combines with J gene TRBJ1-3; possible D gene TRBD1, 5 bases. CDR1 is SGHAT and CDR2 is FQNNGV in the germline V gene. Trimming removed 2 bases from V and 0 bases from J, with 11 bases in between. The CDR3 loop spans 16 amino acids. The CDR3 sequence: CASSLQGASSGNTIYF. The CDR3 region has the DNA TGTGCCAGCAGCTTACAGGGTGCAAGCTCTGGAAACACCATATATTTT.

This clonotype has just one count. The V call is TRBV6-1, the J call TRBJ2-2; tentative D call: TRBD1 (5 bases). This CDR3 spans 15 amino acids. Germline V gives CDR1 MNHNS, CDR2 SASEGT. The germline V and J ends were trimmed by 6 bases and 8 bases, with 19 bases remaining between them. In DNA form, the CDR3 reads TGTGCCAGCAGCGCCCACCAGGGTGGGTTGGGGGAGCTGTTTTTT. Translation: CASSAHQGGLGELFF.

The chain uses TRBV6-2 or TRBV6-3 and TRBJ2-3, with D unclear. The CDR3 runs 11 residues. Between the trimmed V and J ends, which lost 6 bases and 6 bases, there was a span of 7 bases. Germline CDR1 reads MNHEY; CDR2 reads SVGEGT. CDR3 nucleotide sequence: TGTGCCAGCAGCACTAAGGATACGCAGTATTTT. As protein: CASSTKDTQYF.

The chain carries TRBV13 and TRBJ2-1; TRBD1 matches 7 bases. The CDR3 totals 14 residues. Germline CDR1 is PRHDT and CDR2 is FYEKMQ (reference sequence). V lost 8 bases and J lost 4; bases outside the gene matches: 8. The CDR3 protein is CASGDSGVYNEQFF. CDR3 bases: TGTGCCAGCGGGGACAGTGGTGTGTACAATGAGCAGTTCTTC.

V gene TRBV5-2 combines with J gene TRBJ2-5; the table's D call of TRBD1 was not tested on the DNA. TRBV5-2 is given as a pseudogene. CDR3 length: 15 amino acids. The CDR3 spells CASKETGTGLETQYF. CDR3 DNA: TGTGCCAGCAAAGAGACCGGGACAGGGTTGGAGACCCAGTACTTC.

The rearrangement uses TRBV29-1 and TRBJ1-2; D unclear. V was cut by 7 bases and J by 5 bases, with 14 bases left in between. The CDR3 length is 12 residues. CDR1 is SQVTM and CDR2 is ANQGSEA in the germline V gene. CDR3 region: CSGGGEKYGYTF. The DNA for the CDR3 is TGCAGCGGCGGCGGGGAGAAGTATGGCTACACCTTC. Using reference TRBV29-1 and TRBJ1-2 for the parts outside the CDR3, the full variable domain is SAVISQKPSRDICQRGTSLTIQCQVDSQVTMMFWYRQQPGQSLTLIATANQGSEATYESGFVIDKFPISRPNLTFSTLTVSNMSPEDSSIYLCSGGGEKYGYTFGSGTRLTVV.

The V and J genes are TRBV21-1 and TRBJ2-5. TRBV21-1 is labeled a pseudogene. This CDR3 region has 13 residues. CDR3 in amino acids: CASSKGVMETQYF. The CDR3 DNA reads as TGTGCCAGCAGCAAAGGGGTAATGGAGACCCAGTACTTC.

The rearrangement joins TRBV7-8 to TRBJ1-5, with 7 bases lining up with TRBD1. Unmatched junction bases numbered 8, after V lost 5 bases and J lost 4 bases. Germline-derived CDR1 and CDR2 are SGHVS and FQNEAQ. The CDR3 loop spans 15 amino acids. CDR3 in DNA: TGTGCCAGCAGCCCAAGTGACAGGGAAAATCAGCCCCAGCATTTT. Translation: CASSPSDRENQPQHF.

The chain recombines TRBV29-1 with TRBJ2-1; D unresolved. Per germline, CDR1 SQVTM and CDR2 ANQGSEA. CDR3 length: 11 amino acids. Trimming removed 4 bases from V and 7 bases from J, with 8 bases in between. The CDR3 is CSVGVVNEQFF. As DNA, the CDR3 is TGCAGCGTTGGAGTAGTGAATGAGCAGTTCTTC.

This clonotype has a single count. The V call is TRBV5-5, the J call TRBJ2-7, with a weak D call TRBD1 (7 bases). Germline CDR1 is SGHKS and CDR2 is YYEKEE (reference sequence). Trimming cost V 7 bases and J 0 bases, with 17 bases left between them. The CDR3 sequence is 15 residues long. DNA for the CDR3: TGTGCCAGCTTACCAGGGGGGACGGACTCCTACGAGCAGTACTTC. Protein product: CASLPGGTDSYEQYF.

V usage is TRBV11-3 and J usage is TRBJ2-2, with 8 bases fitting TRBD2. V dropped 0 bases and J dropped 4; count of bases not matched to a gene: 10. The CDR3 is 18 amino acids. Germline CDR1 reads SGHNT; CDR2 reads YENEEA. The CDR3 region is CASSLELAAAPSTGELFF. The CDR3 coding sequence is TGTGCCAGCAGCTTAGAACTAGCGGCGGCCCCGAGCACCGGGGAGCTGTTTTTT.

The V call is TRBV20-1, the J call TRBJ2-1, with 7 bases that match TRBD1. The ends lost 4 bases at V and 4 bases at J; junction bases unmatched: 7. This CDR3 spans 14 amino acids. CDR1 DFQATT and CDR2 SNEGSKA come from the germline V gene (reference sequence). CDR3 residues: CSATLDRFYNEQFF. As DNA, the CDR3 is TGCAGTGCTACTTTGGACAGGTTTTACAATGAGCAGTTCTTC.

The chain combines TRBV6-2 or TRBV6-3 with TRBJ2-7; no clear D. The V gene's germline CDR1 is MNHEY and CDR2 SVGEGT. There are 13 residues in the CDR3. V lost 2 bases to trimming and J lost 4 bases, with 9 bases between them. Written as DNA, the CDR3 is TGTGCCAGCAGTTACCTGAACGGGTACGAGCAGTACTTC. Translation gives CASSYLNGYEQYF.

This chain joins TRBV20-1 and TRBJ2-1; no clear D. This CDR3 has 11 residues. V gave up 5 bases and J gave up 3 bases, with 5 bases separating them. Germline-derived CDR1 and CDR2 are DFQATT and SNEGSKA (reference sequence). Here the CDR3 reads CSAPLYNEQFF. The CDR3 DNA sequence: TGCAGTGCTCCCCTCTACAATGAGCAGTTCTTC.

This clonotype was counted between two and nine times. The V gene is TRBV29-1, the J gene TRBJ2-5, with D hard to call. Looked up from germline, CDR1 is SQVTM and CDR2 is ANQGSEA. This CDR3 spans 13 amino acids. V shed 4 bases and J shed 0 bases, with 9 bases lying between them. The CDR3 spells CSVVTAYQETQYF. The CDR3, as DNA: TGCAGCGTTGTTACAGCTTACCAAGAGACCCAGTACTTC.

V is TRBV28 and J is TRBJ2-5; 9 nucleotides align to TRBD2. This CDR3 has 16 amino acids. Looked up from germline, CDR1 is MDHEN and CDR2 is SYDVKM. Trimming at V came to 3 bases and at J to 2 bases, leaving 7 bases not matched to a gene. The chain's CDR3 is CASSFAGGVGQETQYF. DNA for the CDR3: TGTGCCAGCAGTTTTGCGGGGGGGGTTGGACAAGAGACCCAGTACTTC.

V usage is TRBV28 and J usage is TRBJ2-5, with D uncertain. Trimming took 4 bases from V and 4 from J, leaving 7 bases between them. Germline V gene sequence: CDR1 MDHEN, CDR2 SYDVKM. The CDR3 is made up of 12 amino acids. The DNA of the CDR3 is TGTGCCAGCAGTTCAAGGATAGAGACCCAGTACTTC. Translation: CASSSRIETQYF.

The chain carries TRBV2 and TRBJ2-1; the match to TRBD2 covers 10 bases. Germline lookup yields CDR1 SNHLY and CDR2 FYNNEI. This CDR3 contains 14 residues. J gave up 5 bases and V 4 bases, and 2 bases lay outside the gene matches. Here the CDR3 DNA reads TGTGCCAGCAGTGGACTAGCGGGTAACAATGAGCAGTTCTTC. It codes for CASSGLAGNNEQFF.

The chain is built from TRBV29-1 and TRBJ2-3; 12 bases align to TRBD2. V was pared by 5 bases and J by 4 bases, with 7 bases of the junction left unmatched. CDR1 SQVTM and CDR2 ANQGSEA come from the germline V gene. The CDR3 has 15 residues. The CDR3: CSVPRTSGTSDTQYF. The CDR3, as DNA: TGCAGCGTTCCGAGGACTAGCGGGACTTCAGATACGCAGTATTTT.

The V gene is TRBV19, the J gene TRBJ2-5; 8 bases line up with TRBD1. Germline V gene data show CDR1 as LNHDA and CDR2 as SQIVND (reference sequence). The V segment lost 5 bases and the J segment 4 bases; nucleotides outside the gene matches: 9. The CDR3 is 15 residues long. The CDR3 bases are TGTGCCAGTAGTGCCCTGGACAGGGTTCGAGAGACCCAGTACTTC. It codes for CASSALDRVRETQYF.